This record concerns one T cell receptor beta chain sequence. The antigen remains undetermined. This PCR relied on a set of 60 Vbeta primers and 13 Jbeta primers. Method: immunoSEQ multiplex PCR; TCRdb's copy keeps in-frame clones and lacks some. Of about 120,000 clones listed, around 79% are singletons. The germline CDR1 and CDR2 sequences are SGHTS and YDEGEE. Trimming removed 4 bases from V and 7 bases from J; junction bases left unmatched: 10. The CDR3 has 15 amino acids. Healthy donors of bone marrow made up the group. This record comes from a study of cytomegalovirus exposure and HLA in healthy donors. On the study more broadly: An earlier analysis identified 120 million or so unique TCR beta sequences in 150 million to 200 million T cells.

General observations from the study: Most TCRs appeared rarely, but some public TCRs recurred in many donors. Being indistinguishable, some V segments were excluded, TRBV6-2 and TRBV6-3 among them.

Sequenced input: PBMCs. The sequence was collected from a woman in her twenties or thirties in good health and CMV-seropositive. V usage is TRBV5-8 and J usage is TRBJ2-4, with TRBD1 identical over 8 bases. This CDR3 is CASSLGKNRGNIQYF. In DNA, the CDR3 is TGTGCCAGCAGCCTCGGGAAAAACAGGGGGAACATTCAGTACTTC.